This note documents a single T cell receptor (beta chain) sequence. The data were taken from a study of blood T cell repertoires in COVID-19. In the study overall: The samples span acute and convalescent COVID-19 from the United States, Italy and Spain. Nucleic acid was either cDNA or gDNA, and it came from T cells, B-cell-depleted T cells, or PBMCs.

Per the original methods: Estimation of nucleated cell counts relied on the amplification of reference gene primers. Sequencing was performed with immunoSEQ multiplex PCR; in TCRdb, only in-frame clones are kept and a portion is missing. That table is the source of V, J and clone size, and D and trimming were worked out from the DNA. The sample has about 49,000 clones; roughly 88% are singletons. V lost 4 bases, J lost 4 bases, and 3 bases stayed unmatched. This CDR3 comprises 14 residues. The germline V gene encodes CDR1 SGHVS and CDR2 FQNEAQ. The sample consisted of peripheral blood. The chain carries TRBV7-8 and TRBJ2-7; 11 positions agree with TRBD1. This TCR was sampled from a human donor in a cohort sampled during active COVID-19. The CDR3: CASSSDRGPYEQYF. The CDR3 nucleotides read TGTGCCAGCAGCTCGGACAGGGGGCCATACGAGCAGTACTTC.